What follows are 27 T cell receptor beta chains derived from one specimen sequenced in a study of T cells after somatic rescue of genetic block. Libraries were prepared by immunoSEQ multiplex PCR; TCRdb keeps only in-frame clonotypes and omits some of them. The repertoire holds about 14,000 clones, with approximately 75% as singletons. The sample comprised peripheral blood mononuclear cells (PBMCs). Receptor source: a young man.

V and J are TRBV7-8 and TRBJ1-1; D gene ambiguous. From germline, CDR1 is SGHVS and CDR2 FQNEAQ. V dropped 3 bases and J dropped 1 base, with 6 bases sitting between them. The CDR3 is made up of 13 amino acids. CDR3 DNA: TGTGCCAGCAGCTTCCCGGGGAACACTGAAGCTTTCTTT. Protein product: CASSFPGNTEAFF. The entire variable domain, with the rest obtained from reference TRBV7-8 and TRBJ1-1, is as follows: GAGVSQSPRYKVAKRGQDVALRCDPISGHVSLFWYQQALGQGPEFLTYFQNEAQLDKSGLPSDRFFAERPEGSVSTLKIQRTQQEDSAVYLCASSFPGNTEAFFGQGTRLTVV.

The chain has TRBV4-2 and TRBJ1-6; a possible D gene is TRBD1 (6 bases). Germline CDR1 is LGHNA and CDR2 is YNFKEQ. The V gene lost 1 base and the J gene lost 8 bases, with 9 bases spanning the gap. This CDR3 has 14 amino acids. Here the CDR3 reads CASSQGQGYSPLHF. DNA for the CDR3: TGTGCCAGCAGCCAAGGCCAGGGGTATTCACCCCTCCACTTT.

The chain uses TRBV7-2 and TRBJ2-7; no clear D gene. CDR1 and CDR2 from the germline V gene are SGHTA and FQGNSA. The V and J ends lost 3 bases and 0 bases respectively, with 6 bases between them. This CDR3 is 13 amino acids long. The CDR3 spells CASSLSYSYEQYF. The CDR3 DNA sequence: TGTGCCAGCAGCTTGAGTTACTCCTACGAGCAGTACTTC.

CDR3 DNA sequence: TGTGCCAGCAGCCAAGATCGTTACTATAACTATGGCTACACCTTC. It codes for CASSQDRYYNYGYTF. The rearrangement links TRBV14 to TRBJ1-2; no definite D call. The CDR3 is 15 amino acids. The germline CDR1 and CDR2 sequences are SGHDN and FVKESK. V was shortened by 0 bases and J by 1 base, with 9 bases between the two germline ends.

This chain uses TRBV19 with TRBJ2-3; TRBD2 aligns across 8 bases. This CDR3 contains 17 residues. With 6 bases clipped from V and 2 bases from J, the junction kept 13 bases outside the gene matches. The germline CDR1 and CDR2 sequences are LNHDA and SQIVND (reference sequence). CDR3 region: CASSDPGGGAYTDTQYF. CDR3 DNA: TGTGCCAGTAGCGATCCGGGAGGGGGGGCTTACACAGATACGCAGTATTTT.

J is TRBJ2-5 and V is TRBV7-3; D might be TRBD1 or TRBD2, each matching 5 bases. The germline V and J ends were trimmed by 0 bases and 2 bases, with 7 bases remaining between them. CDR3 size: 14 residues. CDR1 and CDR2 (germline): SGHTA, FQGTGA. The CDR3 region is CASSLTGVQETQYF. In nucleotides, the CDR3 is TGTGCCAGCAGCTTAACGGGGGTTCAAGAGACCCAGTACTTC.

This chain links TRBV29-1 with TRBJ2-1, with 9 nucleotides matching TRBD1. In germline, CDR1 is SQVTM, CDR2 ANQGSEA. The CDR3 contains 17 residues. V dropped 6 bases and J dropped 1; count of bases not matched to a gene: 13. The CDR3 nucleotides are TGCAGCGTGCTATTTCCGGGACAGGGACATTCCTACAATGAGCAGTTCTTC. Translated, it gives CSVLFPGQGHSYNEQFF.

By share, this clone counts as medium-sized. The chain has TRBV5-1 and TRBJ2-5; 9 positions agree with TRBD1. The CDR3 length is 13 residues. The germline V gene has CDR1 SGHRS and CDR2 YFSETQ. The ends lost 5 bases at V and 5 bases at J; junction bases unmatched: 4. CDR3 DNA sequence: TGCGCCAGCAGGTCCGGGACAGGGGAGACCCAGTACTTC. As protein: CASRSGTGETQYF.

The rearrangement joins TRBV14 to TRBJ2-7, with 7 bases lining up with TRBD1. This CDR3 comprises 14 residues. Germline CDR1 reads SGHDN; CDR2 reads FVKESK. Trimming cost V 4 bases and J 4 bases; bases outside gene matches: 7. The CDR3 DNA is TGTGCCAGCAGCCCGACAGGGAGTCCTTACGAGCAGTACTTC. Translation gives CASSPTGSPYEQYF.

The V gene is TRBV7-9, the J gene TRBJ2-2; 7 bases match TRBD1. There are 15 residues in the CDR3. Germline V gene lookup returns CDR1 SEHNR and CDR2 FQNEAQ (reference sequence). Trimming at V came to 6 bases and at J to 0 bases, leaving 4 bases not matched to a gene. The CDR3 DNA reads TGTGCCAGCAGTCCCGGGACAGCGAACACCGGGGAGCTGTTTTTT. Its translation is CASSPGTANTGELFF.

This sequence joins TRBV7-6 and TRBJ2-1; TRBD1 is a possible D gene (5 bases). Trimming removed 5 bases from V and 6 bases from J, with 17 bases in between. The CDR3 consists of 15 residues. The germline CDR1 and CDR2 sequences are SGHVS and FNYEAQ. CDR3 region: CASSPRVVSGNEQFF. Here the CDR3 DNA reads TGTGCCAGCAGCCCCAGGGTGGTCTCGGGCAATGAGCAGTTCTTC.

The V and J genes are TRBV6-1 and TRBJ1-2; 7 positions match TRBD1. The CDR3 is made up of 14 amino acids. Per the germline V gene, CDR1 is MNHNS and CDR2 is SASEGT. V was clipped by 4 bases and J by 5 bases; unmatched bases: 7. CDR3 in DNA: TGTGCCAGCAGTGTCGACAGGGCGGCGTATGGCTACACCTTC. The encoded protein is CASSVDRAAYGYTF.

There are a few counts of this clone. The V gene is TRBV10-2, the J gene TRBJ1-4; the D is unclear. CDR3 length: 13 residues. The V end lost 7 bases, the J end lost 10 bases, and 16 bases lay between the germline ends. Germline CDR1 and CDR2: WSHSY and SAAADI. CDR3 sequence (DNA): TGCGCCAGCACTCAGAATGCGGACGGAAAACTGTTTTTT. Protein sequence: CASTQNADGKLFF.

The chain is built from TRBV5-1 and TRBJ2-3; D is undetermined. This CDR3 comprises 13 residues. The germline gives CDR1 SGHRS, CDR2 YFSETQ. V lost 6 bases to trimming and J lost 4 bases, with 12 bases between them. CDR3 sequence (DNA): TGCGCCAGCACTTCGGCAGGATCAGATACGCAGTATTTT. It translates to CASTSAGSDTQYF. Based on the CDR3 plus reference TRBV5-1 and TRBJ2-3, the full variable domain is KAGVTQTPRYLIKTRGQQVTLSCSPISGHRSVSWYQQTPGQGLQFLFEYFSETQRNKGNFPGRFSGRQFSNSRSEMNVSTLELGDSALYLCASTSAGSDTQYFGPGTRLTVL.

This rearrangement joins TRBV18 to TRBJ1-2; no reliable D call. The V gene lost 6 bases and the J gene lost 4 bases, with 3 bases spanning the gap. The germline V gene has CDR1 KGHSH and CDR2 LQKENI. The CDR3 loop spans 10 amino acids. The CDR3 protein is CASSGYGYTF. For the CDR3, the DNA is TGTGCCAGCTCCGGCTATGGCTACACCTTC.

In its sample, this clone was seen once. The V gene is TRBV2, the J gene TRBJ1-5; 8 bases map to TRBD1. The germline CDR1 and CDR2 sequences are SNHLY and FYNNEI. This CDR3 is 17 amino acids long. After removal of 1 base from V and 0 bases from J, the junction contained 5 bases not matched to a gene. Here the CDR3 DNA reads TGTGCCAGCAGTGAAGGGACAGGGAGGCATAGCAATCAGCCCCAGCATTTT. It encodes CASSEGTGRHSNQPQHF.

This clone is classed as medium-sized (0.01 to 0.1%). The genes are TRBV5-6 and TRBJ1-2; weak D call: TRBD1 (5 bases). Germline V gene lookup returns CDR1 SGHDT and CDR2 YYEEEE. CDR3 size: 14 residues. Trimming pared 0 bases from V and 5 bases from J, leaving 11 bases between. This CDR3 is CASSLARVAYGYTF. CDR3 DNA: TGTGCCAGCAGCTTGGCCAGGGTAGCTTATGGCTACACCTTC.

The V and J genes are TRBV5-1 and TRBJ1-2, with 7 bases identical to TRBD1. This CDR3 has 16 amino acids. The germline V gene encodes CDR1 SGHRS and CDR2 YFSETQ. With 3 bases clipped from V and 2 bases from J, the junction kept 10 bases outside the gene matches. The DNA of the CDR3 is TGCGCCAGCAGCTCCGAAAGGGGACAGATCAACTATGGCTACACCTTC. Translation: CASSSERGQINYGYTF.

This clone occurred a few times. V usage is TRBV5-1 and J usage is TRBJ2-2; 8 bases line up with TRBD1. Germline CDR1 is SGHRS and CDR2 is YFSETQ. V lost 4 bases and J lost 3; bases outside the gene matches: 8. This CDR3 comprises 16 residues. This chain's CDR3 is CASSMLGGQDTGELFF. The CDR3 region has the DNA TGCGCCAGCAGCATGCTGGGGGGACAGGACACCGGGGAGCTGTTTTTT.

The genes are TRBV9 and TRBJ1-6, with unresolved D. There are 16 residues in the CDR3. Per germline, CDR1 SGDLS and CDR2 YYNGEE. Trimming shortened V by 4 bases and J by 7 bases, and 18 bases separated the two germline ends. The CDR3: CASSQFRSGKNSPLHF. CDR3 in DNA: TGTGCCAGCAGCCAATTTCGAAGTGGGAAGAATTCACCCCTCCACTTT.

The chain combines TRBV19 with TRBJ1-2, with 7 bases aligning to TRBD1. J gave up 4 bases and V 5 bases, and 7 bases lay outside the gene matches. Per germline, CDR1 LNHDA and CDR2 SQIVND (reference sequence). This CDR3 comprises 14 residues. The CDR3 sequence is CASSRQGPPYGYTF. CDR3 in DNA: TGTGCCAGTAGTCGACAGGGTCCCCCCTATGGCTACACCTTC.

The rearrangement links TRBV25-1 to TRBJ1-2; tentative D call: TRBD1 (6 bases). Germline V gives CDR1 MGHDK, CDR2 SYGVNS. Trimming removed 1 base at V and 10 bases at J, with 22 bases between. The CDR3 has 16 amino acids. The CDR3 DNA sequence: TGTGCCAGCAGTGAATCTCCACAGGGACGGCTATGGGACTACACCTTC. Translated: CASSESPQGRLWDYTF.

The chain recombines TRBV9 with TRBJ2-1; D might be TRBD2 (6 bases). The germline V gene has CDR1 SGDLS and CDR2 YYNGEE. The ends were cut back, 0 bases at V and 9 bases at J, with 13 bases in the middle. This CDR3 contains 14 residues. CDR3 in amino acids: CASSVGDWMGEQFF. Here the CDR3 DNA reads TGTGCCAGCAGCGTAGGGGACTGGATGGGTGAGCAGTTCTTC.

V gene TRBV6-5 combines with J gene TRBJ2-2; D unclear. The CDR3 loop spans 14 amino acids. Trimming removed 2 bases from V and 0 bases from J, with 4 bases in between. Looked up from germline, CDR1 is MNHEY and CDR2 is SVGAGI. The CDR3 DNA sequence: TGTGCCAGCAGTTACATGCCGAACACCGGGGAGCTGTTTTTT. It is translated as CASSYMPNTGELFF.

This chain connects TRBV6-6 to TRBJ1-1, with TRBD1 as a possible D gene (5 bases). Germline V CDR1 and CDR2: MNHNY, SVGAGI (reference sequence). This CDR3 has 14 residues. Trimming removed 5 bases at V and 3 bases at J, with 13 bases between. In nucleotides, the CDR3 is TGTGCCAGCAGTCGCGGACAACTTTACACTGAAGCTTTCTTT. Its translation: CASSRGQLYTEAFF.

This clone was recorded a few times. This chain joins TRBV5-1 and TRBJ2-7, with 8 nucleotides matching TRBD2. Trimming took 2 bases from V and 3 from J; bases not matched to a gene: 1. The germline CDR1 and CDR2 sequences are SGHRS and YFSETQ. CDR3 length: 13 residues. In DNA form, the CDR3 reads TGCGCCAGCAGCTTCGGGGGGGTCTACGAGCAGTACTTC. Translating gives CASSFGGVYEQYF.

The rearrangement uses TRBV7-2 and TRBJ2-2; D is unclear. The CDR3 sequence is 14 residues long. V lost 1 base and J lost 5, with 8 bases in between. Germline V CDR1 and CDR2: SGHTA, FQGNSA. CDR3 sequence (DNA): TGTGCCAGCAGCTTAGGATCTAGAACCGGGGAGCTGTTTTTT. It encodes CASSLGSRTGELFF.